The rows below give T cell receptor beta chains drawn from one sample of a study of control samples from healthy donors and cancer patients. TCRdb keeps only in-frame clones here, not all; method: immunoSEQ multiplex PCR. Here the sample spans roughly 120,000 clones, approximately 90% being singletons. Sequencing was performed on blood. Receptors were obtained from a man between 25 and 39 years old in good health. CDR3s include the opening cysteine and the closing phenylalanine or tryptophan. Expanded clones are given a class, and other clones once, few, many or no size at all.

cdr3_aa: CASSSAGQEISSGANVLTF
clone_size: once
v_call: TRBV27
j_call: TRBJ2-6

cdr3_aa: CASSLEDGGPQHF
clone_size: once
v_call: TRBV11-2
j_call: TRBJ1-5

cdr3_aa: CASSDTSPGNTIYF
clone_size: .
v_call: TRBV10-1
j_call: TRBJ1-3

cdr3_aa: CASSLVRTPDGNEKLFF
clone_size: .
v_call: TRBV7-2
j_call: TRBJ1-4

cdr3_aa: CASSLGRTDNSPLHF
clone_size: once
v_call: TRBV13
j_call: TRBJ1-6

cdr3_aa: CASSYSATVSTEAFF
clone_size: .
v_call: TRBV6-5
j_call: TRBJ1-1

cdr3_aa: CASSEGQGPLYGYTF
clone_size: .
v_call: TRBV5-1
j_call: TRBJ1-2

cdr3_aa: CASSTDRGAFF
clone_size: once
v_call: TRBV19
j_call: TRBJ1-1

cdr3_aa: CSVVGRQKNTEAFF
clone_size: .
v_call: TRBV29-1
j_call: TRBJ1-1

cdr3_aa: CASSQELDSSYNEQFF
clone_size: .
v_call: TRBV4-2
j_call: TRBJ2-1

cdr3_aa: CASSMGQDFGQYF
clone_size: .
v_call: TRBV7-2
j_call: TRBJ2-4

cdr3_aa: CASSLGVGSNQPQHF
clone_size: .
v_call: TRBV5-1
j_call: TRBJ1-5

cdr3_aa: CASSLNRDTEAFF
clone_size: once
v_call: TRBV11-2
j_call: TRBJ1-1

cdr3_aa: CASSSEGGTIYF
clone_size: .
v_call: TRBV19
j_call: TRBJ1-3

cdr3_aa: CASSRFGGGGTEAFF
clone_size: .
v_call: TRBV4-2
j_call: TRBJ1-1

cdr3_aa: CSASRATKLFF
clone_size: .
v_call: TRBV20-1
j_call: TRBJ1-4

cdr3_aa: CASTAGLRNGYTF
clone_size: .
v_call: TRBV6-5
j_call: TRBJ1-2

cdr3_aa: CASSLMSRSPYEQYF
clone_size: .
v_call: TRBV7-9
j_call: TRBJ2-7

cdr3_aa: CASSLQANTGELFF
clone_size: few
v_call: TRBV7-3
j_call: TRBJ2-2

cdr3_aa: CAWSLRAGPNEKLFF
clone_size: few
v_call: TRBV30
j_call: TRBJ1-4

cdr3_aa: CASSLGTGAGANVLTF
clone_size: .
v_call: TRBV7-9
j_call: TRBJ2-6

cdr3_aa: CASSPTGIYNSPLHF
clone_size: .
v_call: TRBV6-5
j_call: TRBJ1-6